This TCR beta chain was identified in a study of human thymus T cells. Libraries were prepared by immunoSEQ multiplex PCR; TCRdb keeps only in-frame clonotypes and omits some of them. The data contain over 35,000 clones, approximately 95% of them singletons. This clone occurred once. Per germline, CDR1 SQVTM and CDR2 ANQGSEA. The V gene lost 4 bases and the J gene lost 6 bases, with 16 bases spanning the gap. The CDR3 runs to 13 residues. Sequencing used blood. The genes are TRBV29-1 and TRBJ2-7; a possible D gene is TRBD2 (6 bases). The sequence derives from a boy in the first two years of life with a congenital heart defect but otherwise immunologically healthy. The CDR3: CSVAESLGGEQYF. As DNA, the CDR3 is TGCAGCGTTGCCGAGAGTCTGGGGGGCGAGCAGTACTTC.